These 7 T cell receptor beta chains were all obtained from the same sample, sequenced in a study of T-cell reconstitution after alpha-beta-depleted transplantation in children. Library preparation (for TCRbeta) was performed with unique molecular identifiers. TCRdb called the PCR reads again in MiXCR, with one record for every CDR3 protein. The repertoire has over 400,000 distinct CDR3 sequences, around 13% of them found once; the top ten carry more than 5.5%. Here the sequenced sample was PBMCs from the stem cell graft donor, taken from the stem cell graft. All receptors come from a human donor who donated a stem cell graft to a child with combined immunodeficiency.

The rearrangement links TRBV24-1 to TRBJ1-2; D is undetermined. V was clipped by 4 bases and J by 5 bases, with 13 bases between them. The CDR3 spans 14 residues. Looked up from germline, CDR1 is KGHDR and CDR2 is SFDVKD. The chain's CDR3 is CATSDINGNYGYTF. The CDR3 DNA reads as TGTGCCACCAGTGACATAAACGGGAATTATGGCTACACCTTC.

The CDR3 protein is CASSQESMGGTGELFF. CDR3 nucleotides: TGCGCCAGCAGCCAAGAATCTATGGGGGGCACCGGGGAGCTGTTTTTT. The rearrangement links TRBV4-3 to TRBJ2-2; tentatively, D is TRBD2 (6 bases). V lost 0 bases to trimming and J lost 4 bases, with 12 bases between them. Germline V lookup: CDR1 LGHNA, CDR2 YSLEER. This CDR3 spans 16 amino acids.

As for this clonotype: The CDR3 ends on some other residue instead of the conserved phenylalanine or tryptophan, so this is likely a read error. The chain recombines TRBV20-1 with TRBJ2-7; D uncertain. In germline, CDR1 is DFQATT, CDR2 SNEGSKA (reference sequence). The CDR3 runs to 14 residues. Trimming took 2 bases from V and 2 from J, leaving 13 bases between them. In DNA, the CDR3 is TGCAGTGCTAGAACTGACTTCCTCCCCTACGAGCAGTACCTC. Its translation: CSARTDFLPYEQYL.

This clonotype has just a few counts. CDR3 in amino acids: CASSSTPGHHTF. The CDR3 coding sequence is TGTGCCAGCAGCTCCACTCCGGGACACCACACCTTC. The V call is TRBV7-2, the J call TRBJ1-2, with D possibly being TRBD1 (6 bases). Trimming took off 4 bases at V and 12 bases at J, with 15 bases between the two ends. Germline CDR1 reads SGHTA; CDR2 reads FQGNSA. The CDR3 runs 12 residues.

This clonotype was seen at least ten times. The chain is built from TRBV12-3 or TRBV12-4 and TRBJ2-5; 7 nucleotides align to TRBD2. V was clipped by 2 bases and J by 5 bases; unmatched bases: 11. The CDR3 is 16 amino acids. DNA of the CDR3: TGTGCCAGCAGTTTACGAAGCGGGGAAATGGGGGAGACCCAGTACTTC. Amino acids: CASSLRSGEMGETQYF.

V gene TRBV29-1 combines with J gene TRBJ2-7; possibly TRBD1 for D (5 bases). The CDR3 covers 11 residues. V lost 8 bases, J lost 2 bases, and 10 bases lay in between. The germline gives CDR1 SQVTM, CDR2 ANQGSEA. The CDR3 DNA reads TGCAGCTTCACAGGAACCTACGAGCAGTACTTC. This codes for CSFTGTYEQYF.

At least ten counts were recorded for this clonotype. CDR3 in amino acids: CASSLGGGGEGDTQYF. The CDR3 coding sequence is TGTGCCAGCAGTTTAGGCGGCGGGGGGGAAGGAGATACGCAGTATTTT. The rearrangement joins TRBV12-3 or TRBV12-4 to TRBJ2-3, with 9 bases lining up with TRBD2. This CDR3 has 16 amino acids. V shed 1 base, J shed 5 bases, and the junction held 7 bases outside the gene matches.